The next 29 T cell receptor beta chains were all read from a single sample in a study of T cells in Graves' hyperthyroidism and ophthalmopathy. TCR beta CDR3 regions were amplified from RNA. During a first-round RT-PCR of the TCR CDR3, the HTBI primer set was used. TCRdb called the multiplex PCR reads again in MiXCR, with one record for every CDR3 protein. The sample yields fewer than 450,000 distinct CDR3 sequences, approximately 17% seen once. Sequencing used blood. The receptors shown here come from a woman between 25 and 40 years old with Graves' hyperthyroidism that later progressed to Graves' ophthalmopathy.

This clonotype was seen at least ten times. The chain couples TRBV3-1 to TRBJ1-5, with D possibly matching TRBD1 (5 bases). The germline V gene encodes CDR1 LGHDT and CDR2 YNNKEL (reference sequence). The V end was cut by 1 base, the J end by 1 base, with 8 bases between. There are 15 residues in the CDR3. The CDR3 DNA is TGTGCCAGCAGCCAAGGGGACGGGAGCAATCAGCCCCAGCATTTT. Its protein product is CASSQGDGSNQPQHF.

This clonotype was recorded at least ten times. The CDR3: CASSGTEGRGTGELFF. The CDR3 bases are TGTGCCAGCAGTGGGACGGAGGGCAGGGGCACCGGGGAGCTGTTTTTT. This chain links TRBV2 with TRBJ2-2, with D perhaps being TRBD1 or TRBD2 (6 bases each). From germline, CDR1 is SNHLY and CDR2 FYNNEI. Trimming stripped 4 bases from V and 4 bases from J, with 16 bases between. The CDR3 consists of 16 residues.

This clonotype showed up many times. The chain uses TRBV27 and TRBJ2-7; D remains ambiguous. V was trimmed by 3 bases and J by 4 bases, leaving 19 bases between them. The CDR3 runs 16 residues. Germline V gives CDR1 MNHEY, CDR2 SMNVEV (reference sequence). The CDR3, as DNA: TGTGCCAGCAGTTTCGACGGACCCGAAAACAGATACGAGCAGTACTTC. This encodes CASSFDGPENRYEQYF.

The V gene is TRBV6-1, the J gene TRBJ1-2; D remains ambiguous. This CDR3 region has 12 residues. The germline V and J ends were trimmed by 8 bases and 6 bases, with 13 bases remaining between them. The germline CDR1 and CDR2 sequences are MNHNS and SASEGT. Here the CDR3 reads CASDPEGHGYTF. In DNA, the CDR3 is TGTGCCAGCGACCCAGAAGGGCATGGCTACACCTTC.

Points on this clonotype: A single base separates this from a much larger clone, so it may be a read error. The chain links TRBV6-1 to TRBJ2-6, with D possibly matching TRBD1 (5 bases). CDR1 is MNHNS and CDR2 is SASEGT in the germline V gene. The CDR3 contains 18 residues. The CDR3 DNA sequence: TGTGCCAGCAGTCTTGGGTGGAAGGGGCTGACTGGGGCCAACGTCCTGATTTTC. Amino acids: CASSLGWKGLTGANVLIF.

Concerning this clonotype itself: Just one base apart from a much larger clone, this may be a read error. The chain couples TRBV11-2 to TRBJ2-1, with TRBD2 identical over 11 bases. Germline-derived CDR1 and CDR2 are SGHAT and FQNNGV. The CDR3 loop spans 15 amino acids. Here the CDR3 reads CTSSSPSGGTIEQFF. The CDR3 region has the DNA TGTACCAGCAGCTCTCCTAGCGGGGGGACCATTGAGCAGTTCTTC.

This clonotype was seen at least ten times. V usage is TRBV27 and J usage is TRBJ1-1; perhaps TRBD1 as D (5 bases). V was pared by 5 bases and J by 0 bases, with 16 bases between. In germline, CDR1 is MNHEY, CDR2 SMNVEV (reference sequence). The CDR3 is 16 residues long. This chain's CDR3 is CASSPGAGVMNTEAFF. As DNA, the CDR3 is TGTGCCAGCAGTCCTGGGGCGGGGGTCATGAACACTGAAGCTTTCTTT.

The DNA of the CDR3 is TGTGCCAGCAGCCAGGAAGGACTAGCGGGAGGGCCGACCTACAATGAGCAGTTCTTC. It yields the protein CASSQEGLAGGPTYNEQFF. The rearrangement joins TRBV14 to TRBJ2-1; TRBD2 aligns across 15 bases. The CDR3 runs 19 residues. V lost 3 bases to trimming and J lost 2 bases; unmatched junction nucleotides: 8. Germline CDR1 reads SGHDN; CDR2 reads FVKESK.

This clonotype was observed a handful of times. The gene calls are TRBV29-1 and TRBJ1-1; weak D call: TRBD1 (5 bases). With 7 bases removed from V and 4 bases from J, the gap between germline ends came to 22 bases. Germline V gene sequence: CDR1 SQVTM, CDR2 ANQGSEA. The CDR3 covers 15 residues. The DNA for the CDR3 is TGCAGCGGGAAGGTTTCGGGGGTGGGGGGCACTGAAGCTTTCTTT. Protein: CSGKVSGVGGTEAFF.

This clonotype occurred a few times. The CDR3 reads CASSPWGASGGGDEQFF. The CDR3 nucleotides are TGTGCCAGCAGCCCATGGGGCGCTAGCGGGGGCGGGGATGAGCAGTTCTTC. This rearrangement joins TRBV9 to TRBJ2-1, with 10 positions matching TRBD2. Germline V gene data show CDR1 as SGDLS and CDR2 as YYNGEE. The CDR3 spans 17 residues. V lost 4 bases, J lost 8 bases, and 15 bases stayed unmatched.

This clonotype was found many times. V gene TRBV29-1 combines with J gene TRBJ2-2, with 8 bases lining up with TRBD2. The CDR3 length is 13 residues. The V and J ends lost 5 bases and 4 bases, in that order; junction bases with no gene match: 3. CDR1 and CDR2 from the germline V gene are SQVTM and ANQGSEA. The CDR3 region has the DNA TGCAGCGTTTTCCTAGCGGGCACCGGGGAGCTGTTTTTT. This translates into CSVFLAGTGELFF.

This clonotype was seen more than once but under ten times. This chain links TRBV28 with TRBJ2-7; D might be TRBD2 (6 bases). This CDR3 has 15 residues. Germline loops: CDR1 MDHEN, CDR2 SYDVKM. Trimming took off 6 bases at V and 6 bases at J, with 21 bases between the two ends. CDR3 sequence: CASSQTRGTGGEQYF. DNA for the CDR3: TGTGCCAGCAGCCAAACGCGGGGCACCGGAGGCGAGCAGTACTTC. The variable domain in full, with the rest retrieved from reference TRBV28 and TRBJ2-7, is DVKVTQSSRYLVKRTGEKVFLECVQDMDHENMFWYRQDPGLGLRLIYFSYDVKMKEKGDIPEGYSVSREKKERFSLILESASTNQTSMYLCASSQTRGTGGEQYFGPGTRLTVT.

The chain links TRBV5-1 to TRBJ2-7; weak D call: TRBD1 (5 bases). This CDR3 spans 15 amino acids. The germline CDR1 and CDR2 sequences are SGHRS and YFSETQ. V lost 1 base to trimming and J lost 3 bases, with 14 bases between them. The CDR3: CASSLWQGSFYEQYF. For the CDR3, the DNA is TGCGCCAGCAGCTTGTGGCAGGGAAGCTTCTACGAGCAGTACTTC.

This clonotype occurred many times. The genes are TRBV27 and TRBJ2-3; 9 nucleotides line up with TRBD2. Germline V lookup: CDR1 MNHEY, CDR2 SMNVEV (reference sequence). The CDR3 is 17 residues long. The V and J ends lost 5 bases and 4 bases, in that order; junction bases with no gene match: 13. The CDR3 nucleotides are TGTGCCAGCAGTGCCCCACCGCTAGCGGGACGTCCAGATACGCAGTATTTT. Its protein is CASSAPPLAGRPDTQYF.

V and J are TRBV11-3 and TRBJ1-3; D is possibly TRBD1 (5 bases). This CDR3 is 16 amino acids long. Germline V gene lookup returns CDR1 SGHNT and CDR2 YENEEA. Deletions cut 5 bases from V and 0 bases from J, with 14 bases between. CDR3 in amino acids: CASSLLGANSGNTIYF. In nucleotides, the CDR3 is TGTGCCAGCAGCCTCCTTGGGGCCAACTCTGGAAACACCATATATTTT.

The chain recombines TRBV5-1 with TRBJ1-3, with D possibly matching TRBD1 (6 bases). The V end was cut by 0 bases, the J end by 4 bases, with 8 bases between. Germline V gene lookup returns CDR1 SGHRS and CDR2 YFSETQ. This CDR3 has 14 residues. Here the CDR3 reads CASSLAGEGNTIYF. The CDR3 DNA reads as TGCGCCAGCAGCTTGGCAGGGGAAGGAAACACCATATATTTT.

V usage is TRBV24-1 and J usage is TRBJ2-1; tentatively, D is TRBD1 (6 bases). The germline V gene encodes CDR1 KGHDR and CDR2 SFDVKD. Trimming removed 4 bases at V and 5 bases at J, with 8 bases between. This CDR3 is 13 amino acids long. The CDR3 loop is CATSENRDNEQFF. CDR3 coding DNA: TGTGCCACCAGTGAGAACAGGGACAATGAGCAGTTCTTC.

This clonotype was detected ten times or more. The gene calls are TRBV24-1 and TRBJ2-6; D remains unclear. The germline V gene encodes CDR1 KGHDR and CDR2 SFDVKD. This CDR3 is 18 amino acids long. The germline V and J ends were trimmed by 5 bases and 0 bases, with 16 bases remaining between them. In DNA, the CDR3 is TGTGCCACCAGTGGTCCGGCCCTCACCAGCTCTGGGGCCAACGTCCTGACTTTC. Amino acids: CATSGPALTSSGANVLTF.

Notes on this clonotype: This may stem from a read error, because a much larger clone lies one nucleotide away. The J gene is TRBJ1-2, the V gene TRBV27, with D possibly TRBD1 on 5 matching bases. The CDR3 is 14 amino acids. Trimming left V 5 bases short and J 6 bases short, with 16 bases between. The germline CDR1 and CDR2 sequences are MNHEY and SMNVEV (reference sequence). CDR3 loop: CASSESGQEDGYTF. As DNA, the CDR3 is TGTGCCAGCAGTGAGTCGGGGCAGGAAGATGGCTACACCTTC.

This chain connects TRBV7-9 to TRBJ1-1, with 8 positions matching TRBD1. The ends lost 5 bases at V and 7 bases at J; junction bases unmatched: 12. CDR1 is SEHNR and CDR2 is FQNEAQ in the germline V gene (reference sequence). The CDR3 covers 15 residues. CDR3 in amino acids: CASSRPTTGEDEAFF. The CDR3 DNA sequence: TGTGCCAGCAGCCGTCCTACGACAGGGGAGGATGAAGCTTTCTTT.

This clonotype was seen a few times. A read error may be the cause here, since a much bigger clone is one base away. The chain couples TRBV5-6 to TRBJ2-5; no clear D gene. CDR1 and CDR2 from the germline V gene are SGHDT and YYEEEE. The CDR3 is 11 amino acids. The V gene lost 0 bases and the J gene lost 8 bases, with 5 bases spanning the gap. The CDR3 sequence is CASSLGVTQYF. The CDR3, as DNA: TGTGCCAGCAGCTTGGGGGTAACCCAGTACTTC.

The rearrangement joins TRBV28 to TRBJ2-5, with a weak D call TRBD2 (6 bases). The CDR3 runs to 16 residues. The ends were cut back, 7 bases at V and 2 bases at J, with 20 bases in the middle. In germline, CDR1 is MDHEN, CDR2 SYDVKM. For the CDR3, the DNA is TGTGCCAGCACCGACGATTGGGGAGGCAAGCAAGAGACCCAGTACTTC. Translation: CASTDDWGGKQETQYF.

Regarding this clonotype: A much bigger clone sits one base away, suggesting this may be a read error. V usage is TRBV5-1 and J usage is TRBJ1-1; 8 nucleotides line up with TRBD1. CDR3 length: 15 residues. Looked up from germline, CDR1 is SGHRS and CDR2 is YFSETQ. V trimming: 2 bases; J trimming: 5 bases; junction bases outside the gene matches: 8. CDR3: CASSLLTGVGTEAFF. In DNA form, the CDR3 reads TGCGCCAGCAGCTTACTGACAGGGGTGGGGACTGAAGCTTTCTTT.

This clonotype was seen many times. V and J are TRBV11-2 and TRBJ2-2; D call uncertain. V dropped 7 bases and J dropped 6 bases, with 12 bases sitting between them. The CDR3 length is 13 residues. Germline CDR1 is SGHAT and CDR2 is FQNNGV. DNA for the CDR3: TGTGCCAGCATGCAACCTGGGGCCGGGGAGCTGTTTTTT. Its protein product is CASMQPGAGELFF.

CDR3 coding DNA: TGTGCCAGCAGGGAGGGACTAGCAACCGTTTACGAGCAGTACTTC. It codes for CASREGLATVYEQYF. The chain has TRBV6-2 or TRBV6-3 and TRBJ2-7; 9 bases agree with TRBD2. Trimming cost V 6 bases and J 4 bases; bases outside gene matches: 10. The germline CDR1 and CDR2 sequences are MNHEY and SVGEGT. The CDR3 extends over 15 amino acids.

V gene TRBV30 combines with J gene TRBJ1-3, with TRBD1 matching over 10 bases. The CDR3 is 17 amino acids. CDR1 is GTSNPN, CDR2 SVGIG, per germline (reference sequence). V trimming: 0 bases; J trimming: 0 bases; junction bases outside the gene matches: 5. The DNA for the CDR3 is TGTGCCTGGAGTGTACTCGGGACAGGGGCCTCTGGAAACACCATATATTTT. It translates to CAWSVLGTGASGNTIYF. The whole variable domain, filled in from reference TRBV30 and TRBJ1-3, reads SQTIHQWPATLVQPVGSPLSLECTVEGTSNPNLYWYRQAAGRGLQLLFYSVGIGQISSEVPQNLSASRPQDRQFILSSKKLLLSDSGFYLCAWSVLGTGASGNTIYFGEGSWLTVV.

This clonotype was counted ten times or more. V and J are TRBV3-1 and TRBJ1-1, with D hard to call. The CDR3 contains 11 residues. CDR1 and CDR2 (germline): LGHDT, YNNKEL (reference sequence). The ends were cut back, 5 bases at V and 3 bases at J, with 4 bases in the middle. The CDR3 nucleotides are TGTGCCAGCAGCAGGGACACTGAAGCTTTCTTT. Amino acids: CASSRDTEAFF.

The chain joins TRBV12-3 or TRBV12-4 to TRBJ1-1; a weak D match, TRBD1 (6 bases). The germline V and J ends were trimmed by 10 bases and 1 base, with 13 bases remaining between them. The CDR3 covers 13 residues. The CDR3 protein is CATTGQQNTEAFF. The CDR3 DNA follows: TGTGCCACGACTGGACAGCAGAACACTGAAGCTTTCTTT.

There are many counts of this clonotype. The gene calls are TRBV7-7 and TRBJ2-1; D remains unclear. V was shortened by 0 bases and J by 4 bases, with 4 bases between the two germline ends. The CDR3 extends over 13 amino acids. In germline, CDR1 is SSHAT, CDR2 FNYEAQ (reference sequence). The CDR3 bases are TGTGCCAGCAGCTTAGCACGTTACAATGAGCAGTTCTTC. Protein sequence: CASSLARYNEQFF. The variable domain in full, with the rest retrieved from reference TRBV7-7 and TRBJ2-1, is GAGVSQSPRYKVTKRGQDVTLRCDPISSHATLYWYQQALGQGPEFLTYFNYEAQPDKSGLPSDRFSAERPEGSISTLTIQRTEQRDSAMYRCASSLARYNEQFFGPGTRLTVL.